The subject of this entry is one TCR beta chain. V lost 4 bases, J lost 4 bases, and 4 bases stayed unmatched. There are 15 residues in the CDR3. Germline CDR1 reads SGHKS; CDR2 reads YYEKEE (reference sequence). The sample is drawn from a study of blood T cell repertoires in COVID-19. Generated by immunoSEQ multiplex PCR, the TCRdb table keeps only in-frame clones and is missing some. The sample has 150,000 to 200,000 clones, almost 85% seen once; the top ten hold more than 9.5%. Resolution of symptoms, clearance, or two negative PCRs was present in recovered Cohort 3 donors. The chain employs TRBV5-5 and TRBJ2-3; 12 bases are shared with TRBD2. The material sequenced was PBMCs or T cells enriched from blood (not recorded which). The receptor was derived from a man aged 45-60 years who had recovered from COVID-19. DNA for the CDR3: TGTGCCAGCAGCATGGGACTAGCGGGCGCAGATACGCAGTATTTT. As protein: CASSMGLAGADTQYF.